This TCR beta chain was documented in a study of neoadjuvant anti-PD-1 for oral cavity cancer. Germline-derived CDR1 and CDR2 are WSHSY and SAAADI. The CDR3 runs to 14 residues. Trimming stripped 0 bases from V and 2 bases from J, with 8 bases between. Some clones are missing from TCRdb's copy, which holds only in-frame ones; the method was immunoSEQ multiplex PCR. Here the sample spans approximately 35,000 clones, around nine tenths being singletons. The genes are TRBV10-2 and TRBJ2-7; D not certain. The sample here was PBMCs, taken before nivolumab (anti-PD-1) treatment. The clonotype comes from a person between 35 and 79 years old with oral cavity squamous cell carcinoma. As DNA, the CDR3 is TGCGCCAGCAGTGAGTCGGTGAGCGCCTACGAGCAGTACTTC. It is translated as CASSESVSAYEQYF.